Following are 29 T cell receptor beta chains from one sample sequenced in a study of blood T cell repertoires in COVID-19. Assay: immunoSEQ multiplex PCR; the TCRdb copy retains only in-frame clones and omits some. The sample records roughly 300,000 clones, about 93% being singletons. Sequencing was performed on PBMCs or T cells enriched from blood (not recorded which). The receptors stem from a woman under 40 who had recovered from COVID-19.

The genes are TRBV7-2 and TRBJ2-7, with D possibly TRBD2 on 6 matching bases. Between the trimmed V and J ends, which lost 1 base and 5 bases, there was a span of 15 bases. The CDR3 sequence is 15 residues long. Germline V gives CDR1 SGHTA, CDR2 FQGNSA. The CDR3 region has the DNA TGTGCCAGCAGCTTAGTACCGGCGGGAAGGGACGAGCAGTACTTC. This gives the protein CASSLVPAGRDEQYF.

CDR3 in amino acids: CASSKEGLGNEQFF. CDR3 nucleotide sequence: TGTGCCAGCAGTAAGGAGGGCCTCGGCAATGAGCAGTTCTTC. The rearrangement joins TRBV6-4 to TRBJ2-1; tentatively, D is TRBD2 (6 bases). Trimming took 5 bases from V and 6 from J, leaving 14 bases between them. CDR3 length: 14 residues. Looked up from germline, CDR1 is MRHNA and CDR2 is SNTAGT.

The genes are TRBV24-1 and TRBJ1-1; D remains unclear. The CDR3 length is 13 residues. Trimming stripped 9 bases from V and 2 bases from J, with 12 bases between. The germline gives CDR1 KGHDR, CDR2 SFDVKD. The CDR3 nucleotides are TGTGCCACCTCAAAGGCGGGAAACACTGAAGCTTTCTTT. Translated: CATSKAGNTEAFF.

V usage is TRBV6-2 or TRBV6-3 and J usage is TRBJ1-1; D unclear. Looked up from germline, CDR1 is MNHEY and CDR2 is SVGEGT. This CDR3 is 13 amino acids long. V lost 6 bases and J 3 bases, leaving 11 bases between the germline ends. Here the CDR3 DNA reads TGTGCCAGCAGCTCAACACCATACACTGAAGCTTTCTTT. This sequence encodes CASSSTPYTEAFF.

The gene calls are TRBV4-1 and TRBJ2-2, with a tentative D call TRBD2 (5 bases). Trimming took off 0 bases at V and 6 bases at J, with 11 bases between the two ends. The CDR3 length is 15 residues. From germline, CDR1 is MGHRA and CDR2 YSYEKL. CDR3 nucleotide sequence: TGCGCCAGCAGCCAAGAAAGTGGGAGTCCCGGGGAGCTGTTTTTT. Translating gives CASSQESGSPGELFF.

The chain combines TRBV9 with TRBJ1-2; 10 positions agree with TRBD1. The CDR3 extends over 12 amino acids. Germline CDR1 SGDLS, CDR2 YYNGEE. After removal of 4 bases from V and 11 bases from J, the junction contained 5 bases not matched to a gene. The DNA of the CDR3 is TGTGCCAGCAGCCTAAGGACAGGGGGATACACCTTC. Amino acids: CASSLRTGGYTF.

The V gene is TRBV20-1, the J gene TRBJ1-5; D is undetermined. CDR1 DFQATT and CDR2 SNEGSKA come from the germline V gene (reference sequence). V dropped 3 bases and J dropped 0 bases, with 12 bases sitting between them. The CDR3 runs to 15 residues. This chain's CDR3 is CSASPRLVSNQPQHF. As DNA, the CDR3 is TGCAGTGCTAGTCCCCGACTTGTTAGCAATCAGCCCCAGCATTTT.

V is TRBV6-2 or TRBV6-3 and J is TRBJ2-3; 10 bases line up with TRBD2. The germline V gene has CDR1 MNHEY and CDR2 SVGEGT. Trimming took 4 bases from V and 4 from J; bases not matched to a gene: 11. The CDR3 is made up of 17 amino acids. As DNA, the CDR3 is TGTGCCAGCAGTTGGTTAGCGGGAGGAATGGTTCCAGATACGCAGTATTTT. It translates to CASSWLAGGMVPDTQYF.

This clone occurred once. The chain uses TRBV21-1 and TRBJ2-7; the table's D call, TRBD2, has no DNA check behind it. TRBV21-1 is an annotated pseudogene. This CDR3 region has 12 residues. The CDR3 bases are TGTGCCAAGCTGAGGGTCTCCTACGAGCAGTACTTC. Amino acids: CAKLRVSYEQYF.

V gene TRBV7-8 combines with J gene TRBJ1-1, with 7 positions matching TRBD1. Trimming cost V 7 bases and J 3 bases; bases outside gene matches: 14. The CDR3 extends over 16 amino acids. The V gene's germline CDR1 is SGHVS and CDR2 FQNEAQ. In DNA, the CDR3 is TGTGCCAGCACTGCACCTCTAGACAGGGAACACACTGAAGCTTTCTTT. Translating it yields CASTAPLDREHTEAFF.

The V gene is TRBV7-2, the J gene TRBJ1-1, with TRBD1 matching 8 bases. The length of the CDR3 is 18 residues. The V gene's germline CDR1 is SGHTA and CDR2 FQGNSA. The junction had 14 bases not matched to a gene; V was cut back by 5 bases and J by 0 bases. CDR3 residues: CASSLITGGTVMNTEAFF. The CDR3 DNA is TGTGCCAGCAGCCTCATCACAGGGGGAACCGTTATGAACACTGAAGCTTTCTTT.

About this clone itself: The sample holds other DNA sequences that translate to the same CDR3. This sequence joins TRBV27 and TRBJ2-1; 10 bases align to TRBD1. Germline V gene data show CDR1 as MNHEY and CDR2 as SMNVEV (reference sequence). The CDR3 covers 14 residues. The junction had 1 base not matched to a gene; V was cut back by 2 bases and J by 6 bases. The CDR3 DNA reads TGTGCCAGCAGTTTAGGGACAGGGGTCAATGAGCAGTTCTTC. Protein sequence: CASSLGTGVNEQFF.

J is TRBJ2-3 and V is TRBV6-1; TRBD1 might be the D (6 bases). Germline V CDR1 and CDR2: MNHNS, SASEGT. Trimming removed 2 bases from V and 0 bases from J, with 15 bases in between. The CDR3 is 17 residues long. CDR3 DNA sequence: TGTGCCAGCAGTGAACAAAGAGGGGGTTTTAGCACAGATACGCAGTATTTT. Translation gives CASSEQRGGFSTDTQYF.

V is TRBV19 and J is TRBJ1-1; D uncertain. The CDR3 runs to 13 residues. Germline loops: CDR1 LNHDA, CDR2 SQIVND (reference sequence). V gave up 11 bases and J gave up 0 bases, with 13 bases separating them. The CDR3 DNA reads as TGTGCCGGATCGTCCCGGGTGAACACTGAAGCTTTCTTT. Translation gives CAGSSRVNTEAFF.

Worth noting for this clone: One end of the junction does not line up with germline, which may come from a read error. The chain is built from TRBV7-9 and TRBJ2-7; 10 nucleotides align to TRBD1. CDR1 is SEHNR, CDR2 FQNEAQ, per germline (reference sequence). CDR3 length equals 13 residues. The CDR3 region is CASSLGTGEEQYF. CDR3 DNA: TGTGCCAGCAGTTTAGGGACAGGGGAAGAGCAGTACTTC.

The CDR3 DNA is TGTGCCAGCAGGGACAGACAGCTTGAAGCTTTCTTT. Its protein is CASRDRQLEAFF. This sequence joins TRBV2 and TRBJ1-1; D might be TRBD1 (6 bases). Germline V gene data show CDR1 as SNHLY and CDR2 as FYNNEI. V lost 6 bases to trimming and J lost 7 bases, with 12 bases between them. The CDR3 contains 12 residues.

The chain uses TRBV30 and TRBJ1-3; possible D gene TRBD1, 6 bases. The CDR3 is made up of 13 amino acids. Germline CDR1 reads GTSNPN; CDR2 reads SVGIG (reference sequence). V lost 5 bases and J lost 2, with 10 bases in between. CDR3 amino acids: CAWATGTGNTIYF. The CDR3 region has the DNA TGTGCCTGGGCCACAGGGACTGGAAACACCATATATTTT.

This clone was seen a single time. The genes are TRBV6-2 or TRBV6-3 and TRBJ1-2, with D maybe TRBD1 (6 bases). The germline CDR1 and CDR2 sequences are MNHEY and SVGEGT. Trimming removed 2 bases from V and 1 base from J, with 11 bases in between. The CDR3 has 15 amino acids. The CDR3 reads CASSYATGINYGYTF. The DNA for the CDR3 is TGTGCCAGCAGTTACGCCACAGGGATTAACTATGGCTACACCTTC.

The chain carries TRBV4-3 and TRBJ1-3; D perhaps matches TRBD1 (5 bases). Germline CDR1 and CDR2: LGHNA and YSLEER. CDR3 length: 14 residues. The V end lost 2 bases, the J end lost 3 bases, and 8 bases lay between the germline ends. CDR3 DNA sequence: TGCGCCAGCAGCCAACAGGGCTTTGGAAACACCATATATTTT. It encodes CASSQQGFGNTIYF.

This chain joins TRBV19 and TRBJ1-4, with D possibly matching TRBD1 (5 bases). V was clipped by 8 bases and J by 6 bases, with 19 bases between them. In germline, CDR1 is LNHDA, CDR2 SQIVND (reference sequence). This CDR3 is 15 amino acids long. CDR3 residues: CASSISRGSHEKLFF. CDR3 nucleotides: TGTGCCAGTTCCATTTCAAGGGGATCCCATGAAAAACTGTTTTTT. Looking up the rest from reference TRBV19 and TRBJ1-4 gives the full variable domain: DGGITQSPKYLFRKEGQNVTLSCEQNLNHDAMYWYRQDPGQGLRLIYYSQIVNDFQKGDIAEGYSVSREKKESFPLTVTSAQKNPTAFYLCASSISRGSHEKLFFGSGTQLSVL.

This clone was counted once. The V and J genes are TRBV3-1 (or the pseudogene TRBV3-2) and TRBJ2-7; TRBD1 is a possible D gene (5 bases). The CDR3 is 12 amino acids. CDR1 is LGHDT and CDR2 is YNNKEL in the germline V gene (reference sequence). Trimming stripped 0 bases from V and 12 bases from J, with 12 bases between. CDR3 coding DNA: TGTGCCAGCAGCCAAGATCAGGGTCCGGGGTACTTC. Translating it yields CASSQDQGPGYF.

The chain joins TRBV21-1 to TRBJ2-1; no DNA check was done on the table's D call, TRBD2. TRBV21-1 is given as a pseudogene. The CDR3 length is 11 residues. The CDR3 nucleotides read TGTGCCAGCAGCAGGACTAGACAGCAGTTCTTC. Encoded protein: CASSRTRQQFF.

This chain connects TRBV6-1 to TRBJ2-1, with 8 bases aligning to TRBD2. CDR1 and CDR2 (germline): MNHNS, SASEGT. After removal of 3 bases from V and 7 bases from J, the junction contained 8 bases not matched to a gene. The CDR3 consists of 15 residues. In nucleotides, the CDR3 is TGTGCCAGCAGTGAGCTCGCGGGAGGCGGTAATGAGCAGTTCTTC. It translates to CASSELAGGGNEQFF.

The rearrangement joins TRBV7-3 to TRBJ2-3, with 9 nucleotides matching TRBD2. This CDR3 is built from 15 residues. After removal of 4 bases from V and 2 bases from J, the junction contained 4 bases not matched to a gene. CDR1 is SGHTA and CDR2 is FQGTGA in the germline V gene. The CDR3 region has the DNA TGTGCCAGCAGCTCCACTAGCGGGTTCACAGATACGCAGTATTTT. Residues: CASSSTSGFTDTQYF. Looking up the rest from reference TRBV7-3 and TRBJ2-3 gives the full variable domain: GAGVSQTPSNKVTEKGKYVELRCDPISGHTALYWYRQSLGQGPEFLIYFQGTGAADDSGLPNDRFFAVRPEGSVSTLKIQRTERGDSAVYLCASSSTSGFTDTQYFGPGTRLTVL.

The chain has TRBV21-1 and TRBJ1-6. TRBV21-1 is a pseudogene locus. CDR3 length: 18 residues. CDR3 DNA: TGTGCCAGCAGGGAAACTATACCCCACCGTTCTGCAGATTCACCCCTCCACTTT. Translation gives CASRETIPHRSADSPLHF.

The gene calls are TRBV6-4 and TRBJ2-1; 7 nucleotides line up with TRBD2. Germline CDR1 MRHNA, CDR2 SNTAGT. The CDR3 consists of 14 residues. The junction had 5 bases not matched to a gene; V was cut back by 3 bases and J by 6 bases. CDR3 coding DNA: TGTGCCAGCAGTGAAGACGGCGGGGGCAATGAGCAGTTCTTC. Its translation: CASSEDGGGNEQFF.

This chain uses TRBV24-1 with TRBJ1-1, with a possible D match to TRBD1 (5 bases). This CDR3 is 14 amino acids long. Trimming left V 3 bases short and J 4 bases short, with 11 bases between. Germline V gene sequence: CDR1 KGHDR, CDR2 SFDVKD. CDR3 residues: CATSDSRVATEAFF. The CDR3, as DNA: TGTGCCACCAGTGATAGCAGGGTGGCCACTGAAGCTTTCTTT.

The chain is built from TRBV5-1 and TRBJ2-3; D uncertain. The CDR3 length is 13 residues. Germline V gene data show CDR1 as SGHRS and CDR2 as YFSETQ. Trimming took 5 bases from V and 2 from J, leaving 9 bases between them. In DNA, the CDR3 is TGCGCCAGCAGTAATACTAACACAGATACGCAGTATTTT. It translates to CASSNTNTDTQYF. The full variable domain, rest sourced from reference TRBV5-1 and TRBJ2-3, is KAGVTQTPRYLIKTRGQQVTLSCSPISGHRSVSWYQQTPGQGLQFLFEYFSETQRNKGNFPGRFSGRQFSNSRSEMNVSTLELGDSALYLCASSNTNTDTQYFGPGTRLTVL.

The chain couples TRBV19 to TRBJ1-5; 8 bases fit TRBD1. This CDR3 has 16 residues. J was trimmed by 0 bases and V by 7 bases; bases with no gene match: 8. The germline V gene has CDR1 LNHDA and CDR2 SQIVND (reference sequence). The CDR3 loop is CASMDRELSSNQPQHF. CDR3 DNA: TGTGCCAGTATGGACAGGGAGCTATCTAGCAATCAGCCCCAGCATTTT.